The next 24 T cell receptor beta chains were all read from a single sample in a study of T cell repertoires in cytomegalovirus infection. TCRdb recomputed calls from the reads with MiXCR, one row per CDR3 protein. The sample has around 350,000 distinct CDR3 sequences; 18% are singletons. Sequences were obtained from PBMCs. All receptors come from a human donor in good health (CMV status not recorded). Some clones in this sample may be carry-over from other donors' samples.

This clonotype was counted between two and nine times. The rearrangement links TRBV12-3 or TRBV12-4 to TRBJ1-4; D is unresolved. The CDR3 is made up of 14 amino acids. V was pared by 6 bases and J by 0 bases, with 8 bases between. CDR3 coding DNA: TGTGCCAGCAGACGGTCTGCAACTAATGAAAAACTGTTTTTT. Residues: CASRRSATNEKLFF.

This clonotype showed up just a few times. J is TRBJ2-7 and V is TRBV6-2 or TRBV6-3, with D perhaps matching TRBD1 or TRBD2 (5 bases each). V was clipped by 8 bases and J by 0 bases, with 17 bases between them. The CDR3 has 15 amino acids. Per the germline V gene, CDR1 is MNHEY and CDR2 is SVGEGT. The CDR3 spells CASLADGTSSYEQYF. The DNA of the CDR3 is TGTGCCAGCCTGGCGGACGGGACCAGCTCCTACGAGCAGTACTTC.

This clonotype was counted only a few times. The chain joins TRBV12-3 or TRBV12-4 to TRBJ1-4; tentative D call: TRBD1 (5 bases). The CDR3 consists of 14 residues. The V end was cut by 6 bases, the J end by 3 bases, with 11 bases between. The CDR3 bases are TGTGCCAGCAGGCAGGGCGTATCTAATGAAAAACTGTTTTTT. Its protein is CASRQGVSNEKLFF.

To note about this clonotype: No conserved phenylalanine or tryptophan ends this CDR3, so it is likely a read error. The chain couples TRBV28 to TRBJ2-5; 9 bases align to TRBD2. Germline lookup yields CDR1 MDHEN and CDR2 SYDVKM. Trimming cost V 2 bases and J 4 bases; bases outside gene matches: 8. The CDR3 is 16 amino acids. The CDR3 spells CASSLRRGGQRETQYV. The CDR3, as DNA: TGTGCCAGCAGTTTACGGCGGGGGGGCCAGCGAGAGACCCAGTACGTC.

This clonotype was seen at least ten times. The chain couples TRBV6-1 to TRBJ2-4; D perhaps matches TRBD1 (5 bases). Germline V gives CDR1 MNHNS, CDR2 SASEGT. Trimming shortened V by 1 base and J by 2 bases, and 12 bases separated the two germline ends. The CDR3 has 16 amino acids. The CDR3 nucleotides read TGTGCCAGCAGTGAAGGGAAAGGGGCTACCAAAAACATTCAGTACTTC. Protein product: CASSEGKGATKNIQYF.

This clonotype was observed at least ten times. The DNA of the CDR3 is TGTGCCAGCAGCTACGGAGGCGAAAAACTGTTTTTT. This gives the protein CASSYGGEKLFF. This rearrangement joins TRBV7-2 to TRBJ1-4; D uncertain. Per the germline V gene, CDR1 is SGHTA and CDR2 is FQGNSA. The CDR3 runs to 12 residues. Trimming removed 4 bases from V and 8 bases from J, with 8 bases in between.

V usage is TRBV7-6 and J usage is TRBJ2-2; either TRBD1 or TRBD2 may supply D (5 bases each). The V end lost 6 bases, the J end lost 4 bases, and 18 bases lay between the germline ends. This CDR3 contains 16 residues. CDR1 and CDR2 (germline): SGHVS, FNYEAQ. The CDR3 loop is CASRAARGGITGELFF. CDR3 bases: TGTGCCAGCAGAGCGGCTAGGGGCGGAATCACCGGGGAGCTGTTTTTT.

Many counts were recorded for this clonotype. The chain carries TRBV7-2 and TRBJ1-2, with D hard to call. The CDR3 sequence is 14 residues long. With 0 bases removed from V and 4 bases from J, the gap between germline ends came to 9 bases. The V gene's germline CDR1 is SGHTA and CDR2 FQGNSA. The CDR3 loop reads CASSLASGSYGYTF. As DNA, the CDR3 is TGTGCCAGCAGCTTAGCATCCGGGAGCTATGGCTACACCTTC.

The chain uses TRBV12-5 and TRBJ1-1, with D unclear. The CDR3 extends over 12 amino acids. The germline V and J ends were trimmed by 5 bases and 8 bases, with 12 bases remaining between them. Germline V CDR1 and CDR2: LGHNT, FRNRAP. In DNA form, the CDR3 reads TGTGCTAGTGGTCGACCAGTAGGAGAAGCTTTCTTT. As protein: CASGRPVGEAFF.

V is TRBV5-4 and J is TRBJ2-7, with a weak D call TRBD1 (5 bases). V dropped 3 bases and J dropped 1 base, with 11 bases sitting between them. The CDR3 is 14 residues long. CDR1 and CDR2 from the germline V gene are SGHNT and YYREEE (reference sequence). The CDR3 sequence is CASSSQTASYEQYF. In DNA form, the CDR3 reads TGTGCCAGCAGCTCTCAGACAGCTTCCTACGAGCAGTACTTC.

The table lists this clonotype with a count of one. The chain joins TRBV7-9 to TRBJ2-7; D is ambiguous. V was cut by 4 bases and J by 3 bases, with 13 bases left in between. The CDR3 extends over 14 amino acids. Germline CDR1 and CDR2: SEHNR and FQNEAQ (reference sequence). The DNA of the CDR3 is TGTGCCAGCAGCTCCCGGGCTGGATACTACGAGCAGTACTTC. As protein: CASSSRAGYYEQYF.

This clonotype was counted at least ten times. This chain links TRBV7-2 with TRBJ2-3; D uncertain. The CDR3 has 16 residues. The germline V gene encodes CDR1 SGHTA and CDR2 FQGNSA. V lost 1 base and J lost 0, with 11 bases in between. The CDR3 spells CASSLVGAFSTDTQYF. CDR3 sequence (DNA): TGTGCCAGCAGCTTAGTTGGCGCCTTCAGCACAGATACGCAGTATTTT.

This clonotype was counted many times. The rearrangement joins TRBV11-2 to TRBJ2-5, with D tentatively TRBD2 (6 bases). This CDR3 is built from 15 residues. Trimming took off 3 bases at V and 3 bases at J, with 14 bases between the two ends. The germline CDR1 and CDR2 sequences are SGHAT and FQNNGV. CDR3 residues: CASSLRTWREETQYF. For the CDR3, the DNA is TGTGCCAGCAGCTTGAGGACGTGGAGGGAAGAGACCCAGTACTTC.

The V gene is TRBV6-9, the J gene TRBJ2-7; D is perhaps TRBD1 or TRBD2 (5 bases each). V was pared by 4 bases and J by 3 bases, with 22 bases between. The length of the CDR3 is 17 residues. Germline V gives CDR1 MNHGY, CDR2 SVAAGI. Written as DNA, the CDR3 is TGTGCCAGCAGTTGGGACCGAACGGACAAACGAGACTACGAGCAGTACTTC. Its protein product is CASSWDRTDKRDYEQYF.

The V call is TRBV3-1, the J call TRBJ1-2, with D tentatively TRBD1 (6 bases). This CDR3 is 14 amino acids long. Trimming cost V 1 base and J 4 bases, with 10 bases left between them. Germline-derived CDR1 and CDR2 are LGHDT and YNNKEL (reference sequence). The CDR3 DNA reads TGTGCCAGCAGCCAAGGATCAGGGGTCTATGGCTACACCTTC. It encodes CASSQGSGVYGYTF.

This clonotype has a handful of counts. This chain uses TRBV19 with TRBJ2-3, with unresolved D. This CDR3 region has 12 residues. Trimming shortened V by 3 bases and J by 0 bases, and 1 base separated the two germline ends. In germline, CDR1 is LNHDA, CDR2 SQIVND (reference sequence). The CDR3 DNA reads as TGTGCCAGTAGTATCAGCACAGATACGCAGTATTTT. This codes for CASSISTDTQYF.

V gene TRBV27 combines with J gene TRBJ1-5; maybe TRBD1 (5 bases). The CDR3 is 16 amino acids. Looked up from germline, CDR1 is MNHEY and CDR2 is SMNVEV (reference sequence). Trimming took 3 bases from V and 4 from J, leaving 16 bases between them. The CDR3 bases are TGTGCCAGCAGTTTTGTTAGGGCCGGGGGGAATCAGCCCCAGCATTTT. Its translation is CASSFVRAGGNQPQHF.

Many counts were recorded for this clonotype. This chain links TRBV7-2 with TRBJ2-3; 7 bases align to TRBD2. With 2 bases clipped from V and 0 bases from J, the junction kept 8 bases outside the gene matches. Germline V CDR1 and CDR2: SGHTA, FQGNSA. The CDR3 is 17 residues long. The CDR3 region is CASSLNPERDSTDTQYF. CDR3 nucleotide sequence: TGTGCCAGCAGCTTAAATCCAGAGCGGGATAGCACAGATACGCAGTATTTT.

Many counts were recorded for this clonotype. In DNA, the CDR3 is TGTGCCAGCAGCTTAGATGGACTCCTCAATGAGCAGTTCTTC. Translating gives CASSLDGLLNEQFF. The gene calls are TRBV11-2 and TRBJ2-1, with a tentative D call TRBD2 (5 bases). The CDR3 is 14 amino acids. The germline gives CDR1 SGHAT, CDR2 FQNNGV. V was cut by 0 bases and J by 6 bases, with 9 bases left in between. The full variable domain, completed using reference TRBV11-2 and TRBJ2-1, is EAGVAQSPRYKIIEKRQSVAFWCNPISGHATLYWYQQILGQGPKLLIQFQNNGVVDDSQLPKDRFSAERLKGVDSTLKIQPAKLEDSAVYLCASSLDGLLNEQFFGPGTRLTVL.

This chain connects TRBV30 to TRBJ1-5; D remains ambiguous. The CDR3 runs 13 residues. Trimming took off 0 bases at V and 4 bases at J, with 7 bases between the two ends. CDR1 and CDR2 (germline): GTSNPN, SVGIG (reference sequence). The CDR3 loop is CAWSVTRNQPQHF. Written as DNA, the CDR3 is TGTGCCTGGAGTGTAACGAGGAATCAGCCCCAGCATTTT.

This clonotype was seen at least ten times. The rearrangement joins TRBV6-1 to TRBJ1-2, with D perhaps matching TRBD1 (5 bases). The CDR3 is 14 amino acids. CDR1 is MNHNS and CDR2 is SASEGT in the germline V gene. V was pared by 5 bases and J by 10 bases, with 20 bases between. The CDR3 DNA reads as TGTGCCAGCAGTCGCCGGGGACGGGCGCATGACTACACCTTC. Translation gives CASSRRGRAHDYTF.

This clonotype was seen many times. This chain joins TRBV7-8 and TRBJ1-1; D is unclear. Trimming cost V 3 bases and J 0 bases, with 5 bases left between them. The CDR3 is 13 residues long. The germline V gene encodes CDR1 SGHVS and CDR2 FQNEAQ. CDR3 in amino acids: CASSFRVNTEAFF. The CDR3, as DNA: TGTGCCAGCAGCTTTCGAGTGAACACTGAAGCTTTCTTT.

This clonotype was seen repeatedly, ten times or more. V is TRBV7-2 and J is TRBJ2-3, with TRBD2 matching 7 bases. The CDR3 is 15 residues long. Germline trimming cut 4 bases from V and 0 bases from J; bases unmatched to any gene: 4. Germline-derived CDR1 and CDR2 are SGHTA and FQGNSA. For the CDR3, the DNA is TGTGCCAGCAGCTACCGGCGGGGGAGCACAGATACGCAGTATTTT. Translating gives CASSYRRGSTDTQYF.

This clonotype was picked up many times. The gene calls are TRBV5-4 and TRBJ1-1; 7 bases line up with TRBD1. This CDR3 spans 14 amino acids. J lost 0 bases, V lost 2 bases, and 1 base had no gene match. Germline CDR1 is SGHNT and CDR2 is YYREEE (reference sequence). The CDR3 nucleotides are TGTGCCAGCAGCTTCGGACAGGTGAACACTGAAGCTTTCTTT. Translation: CASSFGQVNTEAFF.